The next 21 T cell receptor beta chains were all read from a single sample in a study of blood T cell repertoires in COVID-19. Only in-frame clones appear in the TCRdb table, and some are missing; sequencing was by immunoSEQ multiplex PCR. The table records about 66,000 clones, around 84% of them present only once. The material sequenced was peripheral blood. The receptors stem from a man aged 50 to 60 with active COVID-19.

The J gene is TRBJ1-5, the V gene TRBV12-5; the D gene is possibly TRBD1 (5 bases). The V and J ends lost 1 base and 7 bases respectively, with 11 bases between them. Germline V gene sequence: CDR1 LGHNT, CDR2 FRNRAP. The CDR3 spans 14 residues. The CDR3 is CASGLEGRGQPQHF. CDR3 nucleotides: TGTGCTAGTGGTTTGGAGGGAAGGGGACAGCCCCAGCATTTT.

The chain carries TRBV3-1 (or the pseudogene TRBV3-2) and TRBJ2-5, with 8 bases aligning to TRBD1. The CDR3 has 16 residues. Germline assignment: CDR1 LGHDT and CDR2 YNNKEL (reference sequence). Trimming at V came to 5 bases and at J to 1 base, leaving 9 bases not matched to a gene. CDR3 loop: CASSFRTGSTQETQYF. The CDR3 DNA follows: TGTGCCAGCAGCTTCAGGACAGGGTCAACCCAAGAGACCCAGTACTTC.

The chain carries TRBV7-2 and TRBJ2-3; D may be TRBD1 (6 bases). The V gene lost 5 bases and the J gene lost 6 bases, with 15 bases spanning the gap. The germline V gene encodes CDR1 SGHTA and CDR2 FQGNSA. There are 14 residues in the CDR3. This chain's CDR3 is CASSRFHTGDTQYF. CDR3 nucleotides: TGTGCCAGCAGCCGTTTCCATACAGGGGATACGCAGTATTTT.

The gene calls are TRBV25-1 and TRBJ2-1; 13 nucleotides line up with TRBD2. CDR1 and CDR2 from the germline V gene are MGHDK and SYGVNS. Unmatched junction bases numbered 6, after V lost 7 bases and J lost 6 bases. There are 15 residues in the CDR3. The CDR3 DNA reads TGTGCCAGCATAAAAGGGACTAGCGGGACCAATGAGCAGTTCTTC. Translated, it gives CASIKGTSGTNEQFF. Complete variable domain (other parts from reference TRBV25-1 and TRBJ2-1): EADIYQTPRYLVIGTGKKITLECSQTMGHDKMYWYQQDPGMELHLIHYSYGVNSTEKGDLSSESTVSRIRTEHFPLTLESARPSHTSQYLCASIKGTSGTNEQFFGPGTRLTVL.

The chain combines TRBV6-5 with TRBJ2-7; D remains unclear. This CDR3 spans 13 amino acids. From germline, CDR1 is MNHEY and CDR2 SVGAGI. The CDR3 reads CASRPMAQSEQYV. The CDR3 region has the DNA TGTGCCAGCAGACCGATGGCCCAGAGCGAGCAGTATGTC.

The V call is TRBV19, the J call TRBJ2-1, with 7 nucleotides matching TRBD2. V lost 6 bases, J lost 14 bases, and 7 bases stayed unmatched. This CDR3 is 11 amino acids long. Germline V CDR1 and CDR2: LNHDA, SQIVND (reference sequence). The DNA of the CDR3 is TGTGCCAGTAGGCGGGGGTTGATGAAGTTCTTC. Its protein product is CASRRGLMKFF.

The chain joins TRBV30 to TRBJ2-1; TRBD2 is a possible D gene (6 bases). Trimming shortened V by 3 bases and J by 4 bases, and 13 bases separated the two germline ends. The CDR3 runs to 14 residues. Germline V lookup: CDR1 GTSNPN, CDR2 SVGIG (reference sequence). The CDR3 coding sequence is TGTGCCTGGAGACGGGGGAGCGGGTACAATGAGCAGTTCTTC. Translated, it gives CAWRRGSGYNEQFF.

The V call is TRBV6-5, the J call TRBJ1-1, with 10 bases that match TRBD1. Germline CDR1 reads MNHEY; CDR2 reads SVGAGI. The V segment lost 6 bases and the J segment 6 bases; nucleotides outside the gene matches: 4. The CDR3 covers 13 residues. DNA for the CDR3: TGTGCCAGCAGAAGACAGGGGGCCTCTGAAGCTTTCTTT. Translated, it gives CASRRQGASEAFF.

CDR3 amino acids: CASSEGLYHTDTQYF. CDR3 nucleotides: TGTGCCAGCAGCGAGGGACTCTATCACACAGATACGCAGTATTTT. The chain joins TRBV11-2 to TRBJ2-3; the D gene is possibly TRBD2 (6 bases). Per germline, CDR1 SGHAT and CDR2 FQNNGV. Trimming took off 5 bases at V and 2 bases at J, with 14 bases between the two ends. The CDR3 spans 15 residues.

The chain uses TRBV20-1 and TRBJ2-5, with D tentatively TRBD2 (6 bases). Germline CDR1 and CDR2: DFQATT and SNEGSKA (reference sequence). CDR3 length equals 14 residues. The V and J ends lost 3 bases and 6 bases respectively, with 17 bases between them. The DNA of the CDR3 is TGCAGTGCTAGTCAACTAGCCTCAGGGCAGACCCAGTACTTC. As protein: CSASQLASGQTQYF.

Only a few counts were recorded for this clone. The CDR3 loop reads CASTRQYNEQFF. Written as DNA, the CDR3 is TGTGCCAGCACTAGGCAGTACAATGAGCAGTTCTTC. This chain joins TRBV6-5 and TRBJ2-1; D not resolved. V dropped 7 bases and J dropped 4 bases, with 8 bases sitting between them. Germline V lookup: CDR1 MNHEY, CDR2 SVGAGI. CDR3 size: 12 residues.

V usage is TRBV5-5 and J usage is TRBJ2-7; 10 bases are a match to TRBD1. The germline V gene has CDR1 SGHKS and CDR2 YYEKEE (reference sequence). The CDR3 is 14 residues long. The V segment lost 4 bases and the J segment 2 bases; nucleotides outside the gene matches: 3. The CDR3 here is CASSLGQGAYEQYV. In DNA, the CDR3 is TGTGCCAGCAGCCTCGGACAGGGGGCCTACGAGCAGTACGTC.

The sample holds one count of this clone. V gene TRBV6-5 combines with J gene TRBJ2-2, with TRBD2 matching over 9 bases. Germline V gene lookup returns CDR1 MNHEY and CDR2 SVGAGI. V trimming: 10 bases; J trimming: 1 base; junction bases outside the gene matches: 7. The CDR3 totals 15 residues. CDR3 sequence reads: CATRFSGRNTGELFF. The CDR3 bases are TGTGCCACGCGATTTAGCGGGAGGAACACCGGGGAGCTGTTTTTT.

V and J are TRBV29-1 and TRBJ2-2; perhaps TRBD1 as D (6 bases). From germline, CDR1 is SQVTM and CDR2 ANQGSEA. V lost 7 bases and J 2 bases, leaving 14 bases between the germline ends. This CDR3 has 14 residues. CDR3 amino acids: CSGSRTVNTGELFF. The CDR3 DNA reads TGCAGCGGATCTAGGACAGTAAACACCGGGGAGCTGTTTTTT.

The genes are TRBV7-9 and TRBJ1-2, with D hard to call. The CDR3 sequence is 15 residues long. The germline V gene has CDR1 SEHNR and CDR2 FQNEAQ (reference sequence). V lost 5 bases to trimming and J lost 4 bases, with 17 bases between them. In DNA, the CDR3 is TGTGCCAGCAGCCCGAGTAATGAGGGCGCCTATGGCTACACCTTC. It yields the protein CASSPSNEGAYGYTF. Based on the CDR3 plus reference TRBV7-9 and TRBJ1-2, the full variable domain is DTGVSQNPRHKITKRGQNVTFRCDPISEHNRLYWYRQTLGQGPEFLTYFQNEAQLEKSRLLSDRFSAERPKGSFSTLEIQRTEQGDSAMYLCASSPSNEGAYGYTFGSGTRLTVV.

The chain joins TRBV9 to TRBJ1-1; 9 nucleotides agree with TRBD1. CDR1 SGDLS and CDR2 YYNGEE come from the germline V gene. This CDR3 comprises 14 residues. V lost 3 bases to trimming and J lost 5 bases; unmatched junction nucleotides: 5. This chain's CDR3 is CASSATGGRTEAFF. CDR3 DNA: TGTGCCAGCAGCGCAACAGGGGGCCGAACTGAAGCTTTCTTT.

The J gene is TRBJ1-1, the V gene TRBV3-1 (or the pseudogene TRBV3-2); 9 bases map to TRBD1. With 4 bases clipped from V and 4 bases from J, the junction kept 7 bases outside the gene matches. Germline V gene sequence: CDR1 LGHDT, CDR2 YNNKEL (reference sequence). The length of the CDR3 is 15 residues. In DNA, the CDR3 is TGTGCCAGCAGCCCCCCGAGGGACAGGGCCACTGAAGCTTTCTTT. This sequence encodes CASSPPRDRATEAFF.

The chain employs TRBV5-1 and TRBJ2-5; 7 bases are a match to TRBD1. Germline CDR1 and CDR2: SGHRS and YFSETQ. The V gene end was trimmed by 0 bases and the J gene end by 2 bases; junction bases not matched to a gene: 4. The CDR3 has 15 amino acids. In nucleotides, the CDR3 is TGCGCCAGCAGCTTGGGAGGGACAGTACAAGAGACCCAGTACTTC. Translation gives CASSLGGTVQETQYF.

The rearrangement joins TRBV12-5 to TRBJ2-2, with 9 bases matching TRBD1. Germline lookup yields CDR1 LGHNT and CDR2 FRNRAP. After removal of 1 base from V and 4 bases from J, the junction contained 1 base not matched to a gene. The CDR3 contains 15 residues. The CDR3 region has the DNA TGTGCTAGTGGTTTGGGGACAGGGGCCACCGGGGAGCTGTTTTTT. Protein: CASGLGTGATGELFF.

This clone came up once. V gene TRBV19 combines with J gene TRBJ2-6; tentative D call: TRBD1 (6 bases). Trimming cost V 11 bases and J 2 bases, with 16 bases left between them. Germline V gene lookup returns CDR1 LNHDA and CDR2 SQIVND (reference sequence). The CDR3 has 15 residues. CDR3 nucleotide sequence: TGTGCCTCCTCGGACAGCCAGCCTGGGGCCAACGTCCTGACTTTC. This codes for CASSDSQPGANVLTF.

This chain connects TRBV27 to TRBJ2-1; maybe TRBD2 (6 bases). Germline V gene lookup returns CDR1 MNHEY and CDR2 SMNVEV (reference sequence). Trimming removed 5 bases at V and 8 bases at J, with 7 bases between. CDR3 length equals 11 residues. This chain's CDR3 is CASSRRDEQFF. In nucleotides, the CDR3 is TGTGCCAGCAGTAGGAGGGATGAGCAGTTCTTC.